A single sample gave rise to the 16 T cell receptor beta chains below, sequenced in a study of blood T cell repertoires in COVID-19. The repertoire was sequenced with immunoSEQ multiplex PCR; TCRdb's copy has only in-frame clones and lacks some. Here the sample spans around 300,000 clones, around 89% being singletons. Material: peripheral blood. Receptors were obtained from a woman aged 40 to 50 with COVID-19, enrolled during active disease.

This rearrangement joins TRBV6-5 to TRBJ1-2; D is ambiguous. This CDR3 is built from 11 residues. V was trimmed by 6 bases and J by 8 bases, leaving 10 bases between them. The germline gives CDR1 MNHEY, CDR2 SVGAGI. CDR3 nucleotides: TGTGCCAGCAGCCCGCCGGGGGGCTACACCTTC. Its translation is CASSPPGGYTF.

The rearrangement uses TRBV15 and TRBJ2-2, with 7 nucleotides matching TRBD1. The CDR3 is 15 amino acids. V shed 3 bases, J shed 0 bases, and the junction held 1 base outside the gene matches. Germline V gene sequence: CDR1 LNHNV, CDR2 YYDKDF (reference sequence). The CDR3 region is CATSSRGTNTGELFF. The CDR3 DNA sequence: TGTGCCACCAGCAGCAGGGGGACGAACACCGGGGAGCTGTTTTTT.

This sequence joins TRBV19 and TRBJ1-6; perhaps TRBD1 as D (6 bases). Germline CDR1 LNHDA, CDR2 SQIVND (reference sequence). The length of the CDR3 is 14 residues. Trimming left V 1 base short and J 10 bases short, with 11 bases between. Here the CDR3 reads CASSIAGTLSPLHF. CDR3 DNA sequence: TGTGCCAGTAGTATAGCGGGGACACTCTCACCCCTCCACTTT.

The rearrangement joins TRBV7-3 to TRBJ2-7; tentative D call: TRBD1 (6 bases). The CDR3 runs 18 residues. Germline CDR1 SGHTA, CDR2 FQGTGA. Between the trimmed V and J ends, which lost 5 bases and 0 bases, there was a span of 23 bases. Here the CDR3 reads CASSPGIPGAGVSYEQYF. CDR3 DNA: TGTGCCAGCAGCCCGGGGATTCCAGGGGCAGGGGTCTCCTACGAGCAGTACTTC.

The CDR3 DNA reads TGTGCCAGCATTGCAGGGGTCACCGGGGAGCTGTTTTTT. Translated: CASIAGVTGELFF. This chain joins TRBV28 and TRBJ2-2; maybe TRBD1 (6 bases). The V end was cut by 7 bases, the J end by 4 bases, with 10 bases between. This CDR3 spans 13 amino acids. Germline-derived CDR1 and CDR2 are MDHEN and SYDVKM.

The V call is TRBV15, the J call TRBJ2-2, with D possibly TRBD1 on 5 matching bases. Germline V lookup: CDR1 LNHNV, CDR2 YYDKDF (reference sequence). Deletions cut 4 bases from V and 7 bases from J, with 10 bases between. The CDR3 runs to 13 residues. The CDR3: CATSILDNGELFF. CDR3 DNA sequence: TGTGCCACCAGCATACTGGACAACGGGGAGCTGTTTTTT.

The chain joins TRBV7-2 to TRBJ1-5, with a weak D call TRBD1 (5 bases). Per the germline V gene, CDR1 is SGHTA and CDR2 is FQGNSA. The CDR3 is made up of 14 amino acids. V was pared by 2 bases and J by 3 bases, with 8 bases between. The CDR3 region is CASSLQGYNQPQHF. The CDR3 DNA sequence: TGTGCCAGCAGCTTACAGGGATACAATCAGCCCCAGCATTTT. Full variable domain (remainder filled in from reference TRBV7-2 and TRBJ1-5): GAGVSQSPSNKVTEKGKDVELRCDPISGHTALYWYRQSLGQGLEFLIYFQGNSAPDKSGLPSDRFSAERTGGSVSTLTIQRTQQEDSAVYLCASSLQGYNQPQHFGDGTRLSIL.

The J gene is TRBJ2-7, the V gene TRBV7-2, with 7 bases matching TRBD1. Trimming at V came to 4 bases and at J to 3 bases, leaving 9 bases not matched to a gene. CDR1 SGHTA and CDR2 FQGNSA come from the germline V gene. CDR3 length: 15 residues. CDR3 residues: CASSSQGVGNYEQYF. The DNA for the CDR3 is TGTGCCAGCAGCTCTCAGGGGGTAGGAAACTACGAGCAGTACTTC.

The chain links TRBV29-1 to TRBJ1-2, with TRBD1 matching over 8 bases. The CDR3 has 16 residues. Trimming took 4 bases from V and 6 from J; bases not matched to a gene: 16. The V gene's germline CDR1 is SQVTM and CDR2 ANQGSEA. DNA for the CDR3: TGCAGCGTTGGGCGTATTAGTCCAGGGGGCGTGAATGGCTACACCTTC. Its protein is CSVGRISPGGVNGYTF.

The chain carries TRBV7-2 and TRBJ2-7; the D gene is possibly TRBD2 (6 bases). Trimming removed 4 bases at V and 0 bases at J, with 7 bases between. This CDR3 spans 13 amino acids. The germline CDR1 and CDR2 sequences are SGHTA and FQGNSA. The DNA for the CDR3 is TGTGCCAGCAGCTCCGGGAGCTCCTACGAGCAGTACTTC. Its protein is CASSSGSSYEQYF. The full variable domain, its missing parts supplied by reference TRBV7-2 and TRBJ2-7, is GAGVSQSPSNKVTEKGKDVELRCDPISGHTALYWYRQSLGQGLEFLIYFQGNSAPDKSGLPSDRFSAERTGGSVSTLTIQRTQQEDSAVYLCASSSGSSYEQYFGPGTRLTVT.

The chain is built from TRBV5-4 and TRBJ1-5; 7 bases agree with TRBD1. The germline CDR1 and CDR2 sequences are SGHNT and YYREEE (reference sequence). Trimming took 10 bases from V and 0 from J; bases not matched to a gene: 10. This CDR3 region has 15 residues. The CDR3 spells CAVGDSLNSNQPQHF. The CDR3 DNA is TGTGCCGTTGGGGACAGTCTAAATAGCAATCAGCCCCAGCATTTT.

The rearrangement links TRBV7-8 to TRBJ2-7; TRBD1 matches at 7 bases. V trimming: 5 bases; J trimming: 4 bases; junction bases outside the gene matches: 14. CDR3 length equals 16 residues. Germline V CDR1 and CDR2: SGHVS, FQNEAQ. This chain's CDR3 is CASSRSLGQTGYEQYF. The CDR3 DNA sequence: TGTGCCAGCAGCCGTTCCTTGGGACAGACGGGGTACGAGCAGTACTTC.

V and J are TRBV11-2 and TRBJ2-1; no definite D call. Trimming removed 2 bases at V and 8 bases at J, with 4 bases between. The V gene's germline CDR1 is SGHAT and CDR2 FQNNGV. CDR3 length equals 11 residues. The CDR3 protein is CASSLSHEQFF. Here the CDR3 DNA reads TGTGCCAGCAGCTTAAGCCATGAGCAGTTCTTC.

Here the CDR3 reads CASIRPQRYAEAFF. The CDR3 DNA reads TGCGCCAGCATCCGACCACAGCGGTATGCTGAAGCTTTCTTT. The gene calls are TRBV23-1 and TRBJ1-1; D gene uncertain. TRBV23-1 is filed as an ORF, its function uncertain. V lost 7 bases and J lost 6, with 18 bases in between. The CDR3 length is 14 residues.

V usage is TRBV30 and J usage is TRBJ1-5; D gene ambiguous. The V end lost 3 bases, the J end lost 7 bases, and 13 bases lay between the germline ends. CDR1 is GTSNPN, CDR2 SVGIG, per germline (reference sequence). The CDR3 sequence is 13 residues long. CDR3 bases: TGTGCCTGGAGCTACACCAGCGGACAGCCCCAGCATTTT. Protein product: CAWSYTSGQPQHF.

The genes are TRBV19 and TRBJ1-2; possible D gene TRBD1, 6 bases. Germline V lookup: CDR1 LNHDA, CDR2 SQIVND (reference sequence). Trimming pared 6 bases from V and 4 bases from J, leaving 15 bases between. This CDR3 is built from 14 residues. This CDR3 is CASRDQRQAYGYTF. CDR3 DNA sequence: TGTGCCAGTAGGGACCAACGACAGGCCTATGGCTACACCTTC. Full variable domain (remainder filled in from reference TRBV19 and TRBJ1-2): DGGITQSPKYLFRKEGQNVTLSCEQNLNHDAMYWYRQDPGQGLRLIYYSQIVNDFQKGDIAEGYSVSREKKESFPLTVTSAQKNPTAFYLCASRDQRQAYGYTFGSGTRLTVV.